This T cell receptor (beta chain) emerged from a study of blood T cell repertoires in COVID-19. Germline loops: CDR1 SGDLS, CDR2 YYNGEE. Trimming took off 1 base at V and 9 bases at J, with 11 bases between the two ends. CDR3 length: 13 amino acids. Measured with immunoSEQ multiplex PCR; TCRdb has only the in-frame clones, and not every one. The sample gives about 130,000 clones, around 82% of which show up once; about 12% is in the top ten. The chain uses TRBV9 and TRBJ2-1; TRBD1 might be the D (5 bases). The clonotype originates from a woman aged 25 to 39 who had recovered from COVID-19. Sequenced input: peripheral blood. Here the CDR3 reads CASSVRQLSEQFF. The DNA of the CDR3 is TGTGCCAGCAGCGTACGACAGCTCAGTGAGCAGTTCTTC.